Listed here are 16 T cell receptor beta chains from one sample, sequenced in a study of T cells after yellow fever vaccination. One entry per CDR3 protein, called by TCRdb with MiXCR from the 5' RACE reads. The table has about 350,000 distinct CDR3 sequences, 8% to 9.5% seen once. The material sequenced was PBMCs, taken approximately 40 days after the first yellow fever vaccination. These receptors were collected from a young man who received the YFV17D yellow fever vaccine.

The gene calls are TRBV6-5 and TRBJ1-2; 7 bases align to TRBD1. This CDR3 region has 14 residues. CDR1 is MNHEY and CDR2 is SVGAGI in the germline V gene. V dropped 0 bases and J dropped 7; count of bases not matched to a gene: 5. The CDR3 bases are TGTGCCAGCAGTTACTCTCGACAGGGTGGTGGCTACACCTTC. Translating it yields CASSYSRQGGGYTF.

The V call is TRBV20-1, the J call TRBJ2-7; 10 bases line up with TRBD2. In germline, CDR1 is DFQATT, CDR2 SNEGSKA (reference sequence). Trimming removed 4 bases from V and 4 bases from J; junction bases left unmatched: 7. The CDR3 runs to 14 residues. This CDR3 is CSATPQRGGYEQYV. In DNA, the CDR3 is TGCAGTGCTACACCCCAGCGGGGGGGGTACGAGCAGTACGTC.

This clonotype was found a few times. The chain links TRBV7-2 to TRBJ1-2, with D possibly matching TRBD1 (6 bases). V lost 7 bases, J lost 8 bases, and 17 bases lay in between. CDR1 is SGHTA and CDR2 is FQGNSA in the germline V gene. This CDR3 spans 13 amino acids. The CDR3 nucleotides are TGTGCCAGCACCTATGCTTGGGGGCAGGGCTACACCTTC. Translated, it gives CASTYAWGQGYTF.

This clonotype was seen only a few times. The chain recombines TRBV7-9 with TRBJ2-7, with a possible D match to TRBD2 (6 bases). Deletions cut 8 bases from V and 6 bases from J, with 11 bases between. Germline V CDR1 and CDR2: SEHNR, FQNEAQ (reference sequence). The CDR3 totals 11 residues. DNA of the CDR3: TGTGCCAGCGGCGGGGCTAGCGAGCAGTACTTC. Translating gives CASGGASEQYF.

This clonotype was counted only a few times. CDR3 nucleotide sequence: TGTGCCACTTCGGACTCCGCTAGCACAGATACGCAGTATTTT. Protein product: CATSDSASTDTQYF. The V and J genes are TRBV9 and TRBJ2-3, with D tentatively TRBD2 (5 bases). Germline lookup yields CDR1 SGDLS and CDR2 YYNGEE. V lost 9 bases and J lost 0, with 14 bases in between. This CDR3 spans 14 amino acids.

This clonotype was observed a handful of times. The chain has TRBV6-5 and TRBJ1-5; TRBD1 matches 7 bases. The CDR3 loop spans 17 amino acids. The J segment lost 5 bases and the V segment lost 0 bases, leaving 10 bases of the junction unmatched. CDR1 and CDR2 from the germline V gene are MNHEY and SVGAGI. The CDR3, as DNA: TGTGCCAGCAGTTACTCGATGTCGGACAGGACCTATCAGCCCCAGCATTTT. Its translation is CASSYSMSDRTYQPQHF.

The CDR3 region is CASSMGQYVTQYF. The CDR3 coding sequence is TGTGCCAGTAGTATGGGGCAGTATGTGACCCAGTACTTC. The rearrangement links TRBV19 to TRBJ2-5, with D perhaps TRBD1 (5 bases). CDR1 is LNHDA and CDR2 is SQIVND in the germline V gene (reference sequence). Deletions cut 3 bases from V and 7 bases from J, with 12 bases between. The CDR3 consists of 13 residues.

This clonotype was seen only a few times. The chain recombines TRBV7-3 with TRBJ2-7; D is uncertain. The CDR3 consists of 14 residues. V was shortened by 1 base and J by 2 bases, with 9 bases between the two germline ends. Per the germline V gene, CDR1 is SGHTA and CDR2 is FQGTGA. The chain's CDR3 is CASSLNGRTYEQYF. As DNA, the CDR3 is TGTGCCAGCAGCTTAAACGGTAGAACCTACGAGCAGTACTTC.

This chain uses TRBV20-1 with TRBJ2-5; 12 bases are shared with TRBD2. V lost 0 bases, J lost 12 bases, and 11 bases stayed unmatched. CDR1 and CDR2 from the germline V gene are DFQATT and SNEGSKA (reference sequence). The CDR3 has 15 residues. The CDR3 protein is CSARDPASGGELKYF. CDR3 DNA sequence: TGCAGTGCTAGAGATCCGGCTAGCGGGGGGGAGCTCAAGTACTTC.

The chain joins TRBV7-9 to TRBJ2-7; TRBD1 might be the D (6 bases). The CDR3 covers 17 residues. Germline assignment: CDR1 SEHNR and CDR2 FQNEAQ (reference sequence). The germline V and J ends were trimmed by 3 bases and 6 bases, with 24 bases remaining between them. The DNA of the CDR3 is TGTGCCAGCAGCTTCCCATCGACACAGGGTTTTTCGTTCGAGCAGTACTTC. Its protein is CASSFPSTQGFSFEQYF.

This clonotype was seen more than once but under ten times. The chain has TRBV2 and TRBJ2-7, with 9 bases identical to TRBD2. The CDR3 contains 14 residues. CDR1 is SNHLY, CDR2 FYNNEI, per germline. V dropped 4 bases and J dropped 0; count of bases not matched to a gene: 1. CDR3 nucleotides: TGTGCCAGCAGTGTAGCGGGGGACTCCTACGAGCAGTACTTC. It encodes CASSVAGDSYEQYF. The variable domain in full, completed from reference TRBV2 and TRBJ2-7, reads EPEVTQTPSHQVTQMGQEVILRCVPISNHLYFYWYRQILGQKVEFLVSFYNNEISEKSEIFDDQFSVERPDGSNFTLKIRSTKLEDSAMYFCASSVAGDSYEQYFGPGTRLTVT.

This chain connects TRBV5-6 to TRBJ1-4, with D maybe TRBD1 (5 bases). The V gene's germline CDR1 is SGHDT and CDR2 YYEEEE. The CDR3 sequence is 15 residues long. V gave up 5 bases and J gave up 3 bases, with 14 bases separating them. This chain's CDR3 is CASRNVRGSNEKLFF. The CDR3, as DNA: TGTGCCAGCAGGAATGTGAGGGGTTCTAATGAAAAACTGTTTTTT.

This clonotype was seen a handful of times. This chain links TRBV20-1 with TRBJ1-2, with D unclear. Trimming pared 3 bases from V and 4 bases from J, leaving 12 bases between. Germline V gives CDR1 DFQATT, CDR2 SNEGSKA (reference sequence). This CDR3 is 13 amino acids long. CDR3 sequence: CSARSSAVYGYTF. CDR3 nucleotides: TGCAGTGCTAGGTCCTCGGCAGTCTATGGCTACACCTTC.

The chain couples TRBV6-1 to TRBJ2-2; 13 nucleotides line up with TRBD2. CDR1 and CDR2 from the germline V gene are MNHNS and SASEGT. With V trimmed by 6 bases and J by 5 bases, 6 bases remained unmatched. The CDR3 runs 16 residues. The CDR3 loop reads CASSRLAGGRTGELFF. The CDR3 DNA reads TGTGCCAGCAGCCGACTAGCGGGGGGTCGAACCGGGGAGCTGTTTTTT.

V gene TRBV20-1 combines with J gene TRBJ2-3; TRBD2 agrees at 10 bases. In germline, CDR1 is DFQATT, CDR2 SNEGSKA (reference sequence). V dropped 6 bases and J dropped 0; count of bases not matched to a gene: 3. The CDR3 spans 14 residues. CDR3 amino acids: CSAQTSGSTDTQYF. The CDR3 DNA is TGCAGTGCCCAGACTAGCGGGAGCACAGATACGCAGTATTTT.

V usage is TRBV4-3 and J usage is TRBJ1-2; possibly TRBD1 for D (5 bases). The V gene lost 4 bases and the J gene lost 1 base, with 13 bases spanning the gap. The CDR3 length is 15 residues. The germline V gene encodes CDR1 LGHNA and CDR2 YSLEER. CDR3 sequence reads: CASSPERGGNYGYTF. DNA of the CDR3: TGCGCCAGCAGCCCGGAGCGGGGGGGTAACTATGGCTACACCTTC.